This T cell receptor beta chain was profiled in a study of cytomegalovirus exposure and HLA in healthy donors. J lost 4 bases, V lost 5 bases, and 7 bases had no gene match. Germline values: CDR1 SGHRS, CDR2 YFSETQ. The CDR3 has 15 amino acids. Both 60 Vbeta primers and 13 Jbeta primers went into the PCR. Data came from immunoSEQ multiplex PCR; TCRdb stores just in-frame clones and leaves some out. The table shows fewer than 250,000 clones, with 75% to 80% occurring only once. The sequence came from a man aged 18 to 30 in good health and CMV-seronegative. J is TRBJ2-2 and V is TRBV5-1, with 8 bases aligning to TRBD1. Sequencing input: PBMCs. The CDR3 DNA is TGCGCCAGCAGTACAGGACAGGGAAGCACCGGGGAGCTGTTTTTT. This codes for CASSTGQGSTGELFF.